Below are 12 T cell receptor beta chains sequenced from a single sample in a study of Tregs in tolerant kidney transplant recipients. Sequenced by immunoSEQ multiplex PCR; TCRdb stores in-frame clones only, minus some. The sample has over 85,000 clones, 93% seen once. The material was CD4+ T cells from blood, obtained before the transplant. The receptors originated from a human donor who received a combined kidney and bone marrow transplant.

The J gene is TRBJ2-2, the V gene TRBV4-3, with 8 bases matching TRBD2. Trimming took 0 bases from V and 7 from J; bases not matched to a gene: 7. This CDR3 has 16 residues. Germline V gene lookup returns CDR1 LGHNA and CDR2 YSLEER. This CDR3 reads CASSQDLSGDGGELFF. The CDR3, as DNA: TGCGCCAGCAGCCAAGATCTTAGCGGGGATGGCGGGGAGCTGTTTTTT.

The rearrangement uses TRBV4-2 and TRBJ2-7, with a tentative D call TRBD2 (5 bases). Germline-derived CDR1 and CDR2 are LGHNA and YNFKEQ. V dropped 1 base and J dropped 4 bases, with 11 bases sitting between them. The CDR3 loop spans 14 amino acids. This chain's CDR3 is CASSQVGREYEQYF. Here the CDR3 DNA reads TGTGCCAGCAGCCAAGTCGGAAGGGAGTACGAGCAGTACTTC.

CDR3 DNA sequence: TGTGCCAGCAGTTTATTGAGCGGGGGGGCTTACGAGCAGTACTTC. Protein product: CASSLLSGGAYEQYF. The rearrangement uses TRBV28 and TRBJ2-7, with TRBD2 matching 10 bases. V lost 1 base to trimming and J lost 4 bases; unmatched junction nucleotides: 4. CDR1 MDHEN and CDR2 SYDVKM come from the germline V gene. The CDR3 loop spans 15 amino acids.

The chain couples TRBV19 to TRBJ2-3, with D perhaps TRBD2 (6 bases). The V end lost 6 bases, the J end lost 2 bases, and 12 bases lay between the germline ends. CDR3 length: 14 amino acids. Per germline, CDR1 LNHDA and CDR2 SQIVND (reference sequence). The CDR3 bases are TGTGCCAGTAGACGCCCGGGGGACACAGATACGCAGTATTTT. It yields the protein CASRRPGDTDTQYF. The variable domain in full, completed from reference TRBV19 and TRBJ2-3, reads DGGITQSPKYLFRKEGQNVTLSCEQNLNHDAMYWYRQDPGQGLRLIYYSQIVNDFQKGDIAEGYSVSREKKESFPLTVTSAQKNPTAFYLCASRRPGDTDTQYFGPGTRLTVL.

The genes are TRBV30 and TRBJ1-5; D is uncertain. CDR1 GTSNPN and CDR2 SVGIG come from the germline V gene (reference sequence). This CDR3 comprises 13 residues. The ends were cut back, 0 bases at V and 6 bases at J, with 9 bases in the middle. The CDR3 sequence is CAWSVRGTQPQHF. The CDR3 DNA sequence: TGTGCCTGGAGTGTACGGGGTACTCAGCCCCAGCATTTT. The full variable domain, with the rest looked up from reference TRBV30 and TRBJ1-5, is SQTIHQWPATLVQPVGSPLSLECTVEGTSNPNLYWYRQAAGRGLQLLFYSVGIGQISSEVPQNLSASRPQDRQFILSSKKLLLSDSGFYLCAWSVRGTQPQHFGDGTRLSIL.

The chain employs TRBV5-6 and TRBJ2-3; 7 bases agree with TRBD2. V shed 1 base and J 12 bases; nucleotides not matched to a gene: 5. CDR3 length: 12 residues. Per germline, CDR1 SGHDT and CDR2 YYEEEE. CDR3 nucleotide sequence: TGTGCCAGCAGCTTGTTGCCGGGGGGTCAGTATTTT. Its protein product is CASSLLPGGQYF.

Comment on this clone: The sample carries other DNA sequences with the same CDR3. The chain recombines TRBV28 with TRBJ1-6; 7 nucleotides agree with TRBD1. Trimming took 4 bases from V and 6 from J; bases not matched to a gene: 6. The CDR3 is made up of 15 amino acids. CDR1 and CDR2 (germline): MDHEN, SYDVKM. CDR3 protein: CASSSQDRFNSPLHF. In nucleotides, the CDR3 is TGTGCCAGCAGTTCCCAGGACAGGTTTAATTCACCCCTCCACTTT. Using reference TRBV28 and TRBJ1-6 for the parts outside the CDR3, the full variable domain is DVKVTQSSRYLVKRTGEKVFLECVQDMDHENMFWYRQDPGLGLRLIYFSYDVKMKEKGDIPEGYSVSREKKERFSLILESASTNQTSMYLCASSSQDRFNSPLHFGNGTRLTVT.

This clone appeared once. The gene calls are TRBV7-9 and TRBJ2-1; possible D gene TRBD2, 6 bases. Per the germline V gene, CDR1 is SEHNR and CDR2 is FQNEAQ (reference sequence). The V and J ends lost 7 bases and 7 bases respectively, with 14 bases between them. CDR3 size: 13 residues. CDR3 bases: TGTGCCAGCAACCGGGAGTTAACTAATGAGCAGTTCTTC. Amino acid sequence: CASNRELTNEQFF.

The rearrangement uses TRBV25-1 and TRBJ2-5; a weak D match, TRBD2 (5 bases). The J call is uncertain, as TRBJ2-7 better fits the DNA end. The CDR3 consists of 13 residues. CDR1 and CDR2 (germline): MGHDK, SYGVNS. CDR3 nucleotides: TGTGCCAGCTCAGTCGCGGTAGCGAACGAGCAGTACTTC. As protein: CASSVAVANEQYF.

The V call is TRBV7-3, the J call TRBJ2-3; TRBD1 might be the D (6 bases). Deletions cut 8 bases from V and 0 bases from J, with 9 bases between. The germline gives CDR1 SGHTA, CDR2 FQGTGA. The CDR3 is 13 residues long. CDR3 protein: CASRGQSTDTQYF. DNA of the CDR3: TGTGCCAGCCGGGGACAAAGCACAGATACGCAGTATTTT.

The chain links TRBV13 to TRBJ2-5, with 8 positions matching TRBD1. The CDR3 loop spans 14 amino acids. The V and J ends lost 5 bases and 5 bases, in that order; junction bases with no gene match: 7. CDR1 and CDR2 from the germline V gene are PRHDT and FYEKMQ (reference sequence). As DNA, the CDR3 is TGTGCCAGCAGCCCGAGGACAGGGAGGGAGACCCAGTACTTC. Protein: CASSPRTGRETQYF.

The gene calls are TRBV5-1 and TRBJ1-2; 9 positions agree with TRBD1. The CDR3 has 16 amino acids. Germline CDR1 SGHRS, CDR2 YFSETQ. V gave up 1 base and J gave up 0 bases; unmatched junction bases: 4. The CDR3 protein is CASSLPGQGANYGYTF. Here the CDR3 DNA reads TGCGCCAGCAGCTTGCCGGGACAGGGTGCTAACTATGGCTACACCTTC.